Following are 21 T cell receptor beta chains from one sample sequenced in a study of T cell responses to AZD1222 COVID-19 vaccine. TCRdb keeps only in-frame clones here, not all; method: immunoSEQ multiplex PCR. This table holds around 100,000 clones, around nine tenths found once. Sequenced here: peripheral blood, sampled on day 0 of AZD1222 vaccination. The source is an adult in good health.

This clone was found many times. The chain employs TRBV27 and TRBJ1-2; tentative D call: TRBD1 (6 bases). The V and J ends lost 5 bases and 1 base respectively, with 14 bases between them. Germline CDR1 MNHEY, CDR2 SMNVEV (reference sequence). This CDR3 region has 15 residues. The CDR3 loop is CASSEGGGLNYGYTF. In nucleotides, the CDR3 is TGTGCCAGCAGTGAAGGGGGGGGACTTAACTATGGCTACACCTTC.

This chain connects TRBV12-5 to TRBJ1-4, with D perhaps TRBD1 (6 bases). This CDR3 is built from 16 residues. Germline values: CDR1 LGHNT, CDR2 FRNRAP. V shed 0 bases and J shed 8 bases, with 16 bases lying between them. CDR3 in DNA: TGTGCTAGTGGTTTGGTACCAGGCAAGGGGGGCGAAAAACTGTTTTTT. Encoded protein: CASGLVPGKGGEKLFF.

This chain uses TRBV7-2 with TRBJ2-2; D remains ambiguous. Per the germline V gene, CDR1 is SGHTA and CDR2 is FQGNSA. The CDR3 consists of 12 residues. Trimming stripped 4 bases from V and 8 bases from J, with 8 bases between. CDR3 nucleotides: TGTGCCAGCAGCTCCCTCGGGGGGGAGCTGTTTTTT. Protein product: CASSSLGGELFF.

The chain couples TRBV18 to TRBJ2-1; possibly TRBD1 for D (6 bases). Germline V gene data show CDR1 as KGHSH and CDR2 as LQKENI. Trimming shortened V by 8 bases and J by 6 bases, and 17 bases separated the two germline ends. The CDR3 is 14 amino acids. CDR3 protein: CASEYRESSNEQFF. The DNA for the CDR3 is TGTGCCAGCGAATACAGGGAATCAAGCAATGAGCAGTTCTTC.

J is TRBJ2-7 and V is TRBV2; 9 bases are shared with TRBD2. CDR1 is SNHLY and CDR2 is FYNNEI in the germline V gene. CDR3 length equals 14 residues. V shed 6 bases and J 0 bases; nucleotides not matched to a gene: 3. DNA for the CDR3: TGTGCCAGCAGCTTTAGCGGGGGCTCCTACGAGCAGTACTTC. Its translation: CASSFSGGSYEQYF.

The chain links TRBV19 to TRBJ1-1; D is uncertain. Germline-derived CDR1 and CDR2 are LNHDA and SQIVND (reference sequence). The V end was cut by 4 bases, the J end by 0 bases, with 12 bases between. This CDR3 has 15 amino acids. The CDR3, as DNA: TGTGCCAGTAGTAGGTCCCCTAATGTGAACACTGAAGCTTTCTTT. Its translation: CASSRSPNVNTEAFF.

The chain employs TRBV12-1 and TRBJ2-3; TRBD2, the table's D call, lacks a check against the DNA. TRBV12-1 is given as a pseudogene. This CDR3 contains 17 residues. The CDR3 sequence is CASSFAGGGAIPDTQYF. The DNA of the CDR3 is TGTGCCAGCAGCTTTGCCGGCGGGGGGGCAATTCCAGATACGCAGTATTTT.

This CDR3 reads CASSSSEAGTGNTIYF. The CDR3 nucleotides are TGTGCCAGCAGTTCATCCGAAGCAGGAACTGGAAACACCATATATTTT. The gene calls are TRBV28 and TRBJ1-3; unclear D gene. The CDR3 length is 16 residues. Per the germline V gene, CDR1 is MDHEN and CDR2 is SYDVKM. V was pared by 4 bases and J by 2 bases, with 15 bases between.

V and J are TRBV29-1 and TRBJ1-1; possibly TRBD1 for D (6 bases). V lost 7 bases to trimming and J lost 5 bases, with 17 bases between them. The CDR3 extends over 13 amino acids. Germline V CDR1 and CDR2: SQVTM, ANQGSEA. The DNA of the CDR3 is TGCAGCGCCGAAGGCAGGGGCGGGACTGAAGCTTTCTTT. Its translation is CSAEGRGGTEAFF.

V and J are TRBV2 and TRBJ2-2; TRBD2 aligns across 9 bases. CDR3 size: 17 residues. In germline, CDR1 is SNHLY, CDR2 FYNNEI. Trimming removed 3 bases from V and 3 bases from J; junction bases left unmatched: 8. This chain's CDR3 is CASSDVVAGVHTGELFF. CDR3 DNA sequence: TGTGCCAGCAGTGATGTTGTAGCGGGAGTTCACACCGGGGAGCTGTTTTTT.

V gene TRBV27 combines with J gene TRBJ2-7; D possibly corresponds to TRBD2 (5 bases). CDR1 MNHEY and CDR2 SMNVEV come from the germline V gene (reference sequence). V was shortened by 7 bases and J by 7 bases, with 14 bases between the two germline ends. This CDR3 region has 12 residues. The CDR3 DNA follows: TGTGCCAGCATTGCCGGTCCGGGAGAGCAGTACTTC. This codes for CASIAGPGEQYF.

The genes are TRBV6-5 and TRBJ2-3; D is perhaps TRBD2 (5 bases). V lost 7 bases, J lost 2 bases, and 10 bases lay in between. From germline, CDR1 is MNHEY and CDR2 SVGAGI. CDR3 size: 13 residues. The CDR3 loop reads CASNRLNTDTQYF. CDR3 bases: TGTGCCAGCAATCGACTAAACACAGATACGCAGTATTTT.

The J gene is TRBJ1-5, the V gene TRBV19; 7 nucleotides align to TRBD1. The CDR3 has 14 residues. Germline V lookup: CDR1 LNHDA, CDR2 SQIVND (reference sequence). After removal of 10 bases from V and 4 bases from J, the junction contained 10 bases not matched to a gene. CDR3: CATSDRERNQPQHF. For the CDR3, the DNA is TGTGCCACCTCAGACAGGGAACGAAATCAGCCCCAGCATTTT. Full variable domain (rest looked up from reference TRBV19 and TRBJ1-5): DGGITQSPKYLFRKEGQNVTLSCEQNLNHDAMYWYRQDPGQGLRLIYYSQIVNDFQKGDIAEGYSVSREKKESFPLTVTSAQKNPTAFYLCATSDRERNQPQHFGDGTRLSIL.

This clone was observed a single time. The chain links TRBV28 to TRBJ2-7, with TRBD1 matching over 11 bases. The CDR3 spans 14 residues. The ends lost 6 bases at V and 3 bases at J; junction bases unmatched: 4. Germline V gives CDR1 MDHEN, CDR2 SYDVKM. The CDR3, as DNA: TGTGCCAGCAGCTTCGGGACAGGGGGCTACGAGCAGTACTTC. Translation gives CASSFGTGGYEQYF.

This chain links TRBV29-1 with TRBJ2-1, with D perhaps matching TRBD2 (6 bases). This CDR3 contains 16 residues. The ends were cut back, 7 bases at V and 1 base at J, with 20 bases in the middle. Germline lookup yields CDR1 SQVTM and CDR2 ANQGSEA. CDR3 DNA: TGCAGCGCCGAGGCGGGGTGGGCGGATTCCTACAATGAGCAGTTCTTC. Translating gives CSAEAGWADSYNEQFF.

This clone appeared a few times. V gene TRBV2 combines with J gene TRBJ1-3, with unresolved D. Deletions cut 4 bases from V and 0 bases from J, with 10 bases between. The CDR3 contains 15 residues. Germline CDR1 and CDR2: SNHLY and FYNNEI. CDR3 sequence: CASSGTHFSGNTIYF. For the CDR3, the DNA is TGTGCCAGCAGTGGGACCCACTTCTCTGGAAACACCATATATTTT.

In its sample, this clone was seen a few times. V gene TRBV7-2 combines with J gene TRBJ2-6; possible D gene TRBD2, 6 bases. V lost 1 base, J lost 4 bases, and 14 bases lay in between. The CDR3 covers 17 residues. Per germline, CDR1 SGHTA and CDR2 FQGNSA. The CDR3 loop reads CASSLVGGSQGANVLTF. In DNA, the CDR3 is TGTGCCAGCAGCTTAGTGGGAGGTTCGCAGGGGGCCAACGTCCTGACTTTC.

The rearrangement uses TRBV7-9 and TRBJ2-3; D might be TRBD1 (6 bases). V lost 7 bases and J lost 3, with 14 bases in between. This CDR3 is 14 amino acids long. CDR1 and CDR2 (germline): SEHNR, FQNEAQ (reference sequence). In nucleotides, the CDR3 is TGTGCCAGCAATTCAGGACAGCCAACAGATACGCAGTATTTT. Protein: CASNSGQPTDTQYF.

The chain recombines TRBV27 with TRBJ2-1; perhaps D is TRBD1 or TRBD2 (5 bases each). This CDR3 contains 12 residues. V gave up 6 bases and J gave up 10 bases, with 13 bases separating them. Germline V gives CDR1 MNHEY, CDR2 SMNVEV (reference sequence). The CDR3 sequence: CASRTLGDEQFF. The CDR3 DNA sequence: TGTGCCAGCAGGACCCTGGGGGACGAGCAGTTCTTC.

This chain connects TRBV5-8 to TRBJ1-3; D ambiguous. CDR3 length equals 15 residues. Deletions cut 0 bases from V and 0 bases from J, with 7 bases between. From germline, CDR1 is SGHTS and CDR2 YDEGEE. The CDR3, as DNA: TGTGCCAGCAGCTTGGGCCAATTCTCTGGAAACACCATATATTTT. Amino acid sequence: CASSLGQFSGNTIYF.

The CDR3: CASSLSGSPDTQYF. The CDR3 DNA follows: TGCGCCAGCAGCTTGAGTGGGTCCCCAGATACGCAGTATTTT. The gene calls are TRBV5-1 and TRBJ2-3, with unresolved D. Germline V gene sequence: CDR1 SGHRS, CDR2 YFSETQ. The CDR3 length is 14 residues. V was pared by 1 base and J by 4 bases, with 10 bases between.